These T cell receptor beta chains were read from a single sample in a study of brain T cells in children with intractable seizures. Generated by immunoSEQ multiplex PCR, the TCRdb table keeps only in-frame clones and is missing some. This sample has 340,000 or so clones, with roughly 93% found just once. Sample: peripheral blood, taken approximately 5 months after surgery. These receptors were obtained from a boy younger than two with tuberous sclerosis and intractable seizures. Each CDR3 is given with its conserved first and last residue. Each record gives: CDR3 length, D gene, clone size, V gene, J gene, CDR3 DNA, CDR3 protein. D genes are given only for firm matches. The size entry is marked missing in some rows and otherwise reads once, few, many or a size class.

cdr3_length: 13
d_call: -
clone_size: -
v_call: TRBV11-2
j_call: TRBJ2-1
cdr3_nt: TGTGCCAGCAGATCCCGGGACCGCAATGAGCAGTTCTTC
cdr3_aa: CASRSRDRNEQFF

cdr3_length: 16
d_call: TRBD2
clone_size: few
v_call: TRBV4-2
j_call: TRBJ2-1
cdr3_nt: TGTGCCAGCAGCCTAATAGCGGGAGAGGGCTACAATGAGCAGTTCTTC
cdr3_aa: CASSLIAGEGYNEQFF

cdr3_length: 15
d_call: -
clone_size: -
v_call: TRBV10-3
j_call: TRBJ1-5
cdr3_nt: TGTGCCATCAGTGCGGGACAATTTAGCAATCAGCCCCAGCATTTT
cdr3_aa: CAISAGQFSNQPQHF

cdr3_length: 14
d_call: -
clone_size: -
v_call: TRBV19
j_call: TRBJ2-3
cdr3_nt: TGTGCCAGTAGTGTAACTAGTACCCTAGATACGCAGTATTTT
cdr3_aa: CASSVTSTLDTQYF

cdr3_length: 17
d_call: -
clone_size: -
v_call: TRBV7-3
j_call: TRBJ2-1
cdr3_nt: TGTGCCAGCAGCTTAAAGCCAAGGGACTGGGCTAACAATGAGCAGTTCTTC
cdr3_aa: CASSLKPRDWANNEQFF

cdr3_length: 13
d_call: -
clone_size: -
v_call: TRBV6-6
j_call: TRBJ1-3
cdr3_nt: TGTGCCAGCAGTTTCACGGGGCGGGACACCATATATTTT
cdr3_aa: CASSFTGRDTIYF

cdr3_length: 14
d_call: -
clone_size: once
v_call: TRBV3-1/TRBV3-2
j_call: TRBJ1-2
cdr3_nt: TGTGCCAGCAGCCCTGACACGACTAACTATGGCTACACCTTC
cdr3_aa: CASSPDTTNYGYTF

cdr3_length: 16
d_call: -
clone_size: -
v_call: TRBV7-2
j_call: TRBJ1-1
cdr3_nt: TGTGCCAGCAGCTTAGTGTTAATGGGGTTGAACACTGAAGCTTTCTTT
cdr3_aa: CASSLVLMGLNTEAFF

cdr3_length: 16
d_call: -
clone_size: -
v_call: TRBV7-2
j_call: TRBJ1-6
cdr3_nt: TGTGCCAGCAGCTTTAGTCGGGGCGCGGGTGGTTCACCCCTCCACTTT
cdr3_aa: CASSFSRGAGGSPLHF

cdr3_length: 16
d_call: TRBD2
clone_size: -
v_call: TRBV7-2
j_call: TRBJ2-7
cdr3_nt: TGTGCCAGCAGCCTATTACCGGGACTAGCGGCCTACGAGCAGTACTTC
cdr3_aa: CASSLLPGLAAYEQYF

cdr3_length: 13
d_call: TRBD1
clone_size: once
v_call: TRBV27
j_call: TRBJ1-1
cdr3_nt: TGTGCCAGCAGTCCCGGGACAGGCGGGGCCGCTTTCTTT
cdr3_aa: CASSPGTGGAAFF

cdr3_length: 13
d_call: -
clone_size: -
v_call: TRBV28
j_call: TRBJ1-1
cdr3_nt: TGTGCCAGCAGTCCGCCCGGGTACACTGAAGCTTTCTTT
cdr3_aa: CASSPPGYTEAFF

cdr3_length: 14
d_call: TRBD1
clone_size: -
v_call: TRBV7-2
j_call: TRBJ1-1
cdr3_nt: TGTGCCAGCAGCTTTGGACAGGTTCCCTTAGAAGCTTTCTTT
cdr3_aa: CASSFGQVPLEAFF

cdr3_length: 15
d_call: TRBD2
clone_size: -
v_call: TRBV5-1
j_call: TRBJ2-1
cdr3_nt: TGCGCCAGCAGCCTACTAGCGGGAGGGCATGGTGAGCAGTTCTTC
cdr3_aa: CASSLLAGGHGEQFF

cdr3_length: 17
d_call: -
clone_size: -
v_call: TRBV4-2
j_call: TRBJ1-1
cdr3_nt: TGTGCCAGCAGCCAAGTAGACAGGCTAGAGATGAACACTGAAGCTTTCTTT
cdr3_aa: CASSQVDRLEMNTEAFF

cdr3_length: 14
d_call: TRBD1
clone_size: -
v_call: TRBV2
j_call: TRBJ1-2
cdr3_nt: TGTGCCAGCAGTGGGACAGGGACCCCCTATGGCTACACCTTC
cdr3_aa: CASSGTGTPYGYTF

cdr3_length: 15
d_call: -
clone_size: -
v_call: TRBV5-1
j_call: TRBJ1-1
cdr3_nt: TGCGCCAGCAGCTTGGACAGGGCATCGAACACTGAAGCTTTCTTT
cdr3_aa: CASSLDRASNTEAFF

cdr3_length: 16
d_call: TRBD1
clone_size: -
v_call: TRBV4-2
j_call: TRBJ1-2
cdr3_nt: TGTGCCAGCAGCCAAGGACAGAAATACAGGGGTGAAGGCTACACCTTC
cdr3_aa: CASSQGQKYRGEGYTF

cdr3_length: 13
d_call: -
clone_size: few
v_call: TRBV25-1
j_call: TRBJ2-7
cdr3_nt: TGTGCCAGCAGTCCCTGGGGCTCCTACGAGCAGTACTTC
cdr3_aa: CASSPWGSYEQYF

cdr3_length: 16
d_call: TRBD2
clone_size: -
v_call: TRBV10-3
j_call: TRBJ2-7
cdr3_nt: TGTGCCATCATGGGACTAGCGGGAGAGAGCTCCTACGAGCAGTACTTC
cdr3_aa: CAIMGLAGESSYEQYF

cdr3_length: 15
d_call: TRBD2
clone_size: -
v_call: TRBV19
j_call: TRBJ2-7
cdr3_nt: TGTGCCAGTAGTATAGCGGGAGGGCCTGTGTACGAGCAGTACTTC
cdr3_aa: CASSIAGGPVYEQYF

cdr3_length: 14
d_call: -
clone_size: -
v_call: TRBV5-8
j_call: TRBJ2-1
cdr3_nt: TGTGCCAGCAGCCCCGAGGACAGCCCCTATGAGCAGTTCTTC
cdr3_aa: CASSPEDSPYEQFF

cdr3_length: 18
d_call: TRBD1
clone_size: -
v_call: TRBV28
j_call: TRBJ1-5
cdr3_nt: TGTGCCAGCACCCCTAAGGGACAGGGTTGGGTGCAGGGTCAGCCCCAGCATTTT
cdr3_aa: CASTPKGQGWVQGQPQHF

cdr3_length: 15
d_call: TRBD1
clone_size: -
v_call: TRBV25-1
j_call: TRBJ2-2
cdr3_nt: TGTGCCAGCAGTGGGACAGGGTTCATCGCCGGGGAGCTGTTTTTT
cdr3_aa: CASSGTGFIAGELFF

cdr3_length: 16
d_call: TRBD2
clone_size: -
v_call: TRBV30
j_call: TRBJ2-5
cdr3_nt: TGTGCCTGGGGGAAAAGCTCCGGGACTAGTGGGGAGACCCAGTACTTC
cdr3_aa: CAWGKSSGTSGETQYF

cdr3_length: 14
d_call: -
clone_size: -
v_call: TRBV5-4
j_call: TRBJ1-1
cdr3_nt: TGTGCCAGCAGCCCTACACACAGGAACACTGAAGCTTTCTTT
cdr3_aa: CASSPTHRNTEAFF

cdr3_length: 14
d_call: -
clone_size: -
v_call: TRBV28
j_call: TRBJ1-1
cdr3_nt: TGTGCCAGCAGTTTAAAACGGTCCTTAACTGAAGCTTTCTTT
cdr3_aa: CASSLKRSLTEAFF

cdr3_length: 14
d_call: -
clone_size: -
v_call: TRBV11-2
j_call: TRBJ2-7
cdr3_nt: TGTGCCAGCAGACTAACAGGGTCGGGGAACGAGCAGTACTTC
cdr3_aa: CASRLTGSGNEQYF

cdr3_length: 15
d_call: TRBD1
clone_size: -
v_call: TRBV6-5
j_call: TRBJ2-1
cdr3_nt: TGTGCCAGCAGACCGGGACAGGGGGGATACAATGAGCAGTTCTTC
cdr3_aa: CASRPGQGGYNEQFF

cdr3_length: 16
d_call: -
clone_size: -
v_call: TRBV4-1
j_call: TRBJ1-2
cdr3_nt: TGCGCCAGCAGCCACCCCCCCCGGACAAGAAGCTATGGCTACACCTTC
cdr3_aa: CASSHPPRTRSYGYTF

cdr3_length: 16
d_call: -
clone_size: -
v_call: TRBV5-1
j_call: TRBJ2-7
cdr3_nt: TGCGCCAGCAGCCACACCGGGTTCCTACAAGACTACGAGCAGTACTTC
cdr3_aa: CASSHTGFLQDYEQYF

cdr3_length: 16
d_call: TRBD2
clone_size: -
v_call: TRBV3-1/TRBV3-2
j_call: TRBJ2-1
cdr3_nt: TGTGCCAGCAGCCGTCTAGCGGGGGGGCTTGACAATGAGCAGTTCTTC
cdr3_aa: CASSRLAGGLDNEQFF

cdr3_length: 11
d_call: -
clone_size: -
v_call: TRBV6-5
j_call: TRBJ1-2
cdr3_nt: TGTGCCAGCAGAAACAACTATGGCTACACCTTC
cdr3_aa: CASRNNYGYTF

cdr3_length: 15
d_call: TRBD1
clone_size: -
v_call: TRBV10-1
j_call: TRBJ2-4
cdr3_nt: TGCGCCAGCAGGCCGGGGACAGGAGGAAAAAACATTCAGTACTTC
cdr3_aa: CASRPGTGGKNIQYF

cdr3_length: 18
d_call: TRBD2
clone_size: -
v_call: TRBV9
j_call: TRBJ2-1
cdr3_nt: TGTGCCAGCAGCGTAAGACTAGCGGGGGGGAGCTCCTACAATGAGCAGTTCTTC
cdr3_aa: CASSVRLAGGSSYNEQFF

cdr3_length: 17
d_call: -
clone_size: -
v_call: TRBV2
j_call: TRBJ2-3
cdr3_nt: TGTGCCGCCGATGGGATTAGCGGCCGATATAGCACAGATACGCAGTATTTT
cdr3_aa: CAADGISGRYSTDTQYF

cdr3_length: 16
d_call: -
clone_size: -
v_call: TRBV6-6
j_call: TRBJ2-7
cdr3_nt: TGTGCCAGCAGTTCTCGTCGGAGGGGGGGATTCGACGAGCAGTACTTC
cdr3_aa: CASSSRRRGGFDEQYF

cdr3_length: 11
d_call: -
clone_size: -
v_call: TRBV12-3/TRBV12-4
j_call: TRBJ2-7
cdr3_nt: TGTGCCAGCAGTTTTGCCGGGGAGCAGTACTTC
cdr3_aa: CASSFAGEQYF

cdr3_length: 11
d_call: TRBD2
clone_size: -
v_call: TRBV2
j_call: TRBJ2-1
cdr3_nt: TGTGCCAGCAGGGGACTAGCGGAGCAGTTCTTC
cdr3_aa: CASRGLAEQFF

cdr3_length: 16
d_call: -
clone_size: -
v_call: TRBV9
j_call: TRBJ1-2
cdr3_nt: TGTGCCAGCAGCGAGGGCTACTGGGACACGTACTATGGCTACACCTTC
cdr3_aa: CASSEGYWDTYYGYTF

cdr3_length: 16
d_call: TRBD2
clone_size: -
v_call: TRBV6-5
j_call: TRBJ2-7
cdr3_nt: TGTGCCAGCAGTTACTCGAAGGCTAGCGGATCCTACGAGCAGTACTTC
cdr3_aa: CASSYSKASGSYEQYF

cdr3_length: 16
d_call: TRBD2
clone_size: -
v_call: TRBV24-1
j_call: TRBJ2-1
cdr3_nt: TGTGCCACCAGTGATCCCACTAGCGGGAGGAAGAATGAGCAGTTCTTC
cdr3_aa: CATSDPTSGRKNEQFF

cdr3_length: 15
d_call: -
clone_size: -
v_call: TRBV9
j_call: TRBJ1-2
cdr3_nt: TGTGCCAGCAGCGTCTCGGGGAGGGGTAACTATGGCTACACCTTC
cdr3_aa: CASSVSGRGNYGYTF

cdr3_length: 15
d_call: -
clone_size: once
v_call: TRBV6-5
j_call: TRBJ1-4
cdr3_nt: TGTGCCAGCAGTTCCGGACACACAACTAATGAAAAACTGTTTTTT
cdr3_aa: CASSSGHTTNEKLFF

cdr3_length: 15
d_call: -
clone_size: -
v_call: TRBV18
j_call: TRBJ1-1
cdr3_nt: TGTGCCAGCTCACTTCCTGCTTTAGGGGTCGCTGAAGCTTTCTTT
cdr3_aa: CASSLPALGVAEAFF

cdr3_length: 15
d_call: TRBD1
clone_size: -
v_call: TRBV9
j_call: TRBJ1-6
cdr3_nt: TGTGCCAGCAGTACACGGGACAGGGATAATTCACCCCTCCACTTT
cdr3_aa: CASSTRDRDNSPLHF

cdr3_length: 19
d_call: TRBD2
clone_size: once
v_call: TRBV7-9
j_call: TRBJ2-7
cdr3_nt: TGTGCCAGCAGCTTCGATTTAGGCGGGAGGGCCATTAGCTCCTACGAGCAGTACTTC
cdr3_aa: CASSFDLGGRAISSYEQYF

cdr3_length: 11
d_call: -
clone_size: -
v_call: TRBV12-3/TRBV12-4
j_call: TRBJ1-1
cdr3_nt: TGTGCCAGCAGTAGCAGCACTGAAGCTTTCTTT
cdr3_aa: CASSSSTEAFF

cdr3_length: 16
d_call: TRBD2
clone_size: -
v_call: TRBV19
j_call: TRBJ2-1
cdr3_nt: TGTGCCAGTAGTACTAGCGGGGGGGCCACCTACAATGAGCAGTTCTTC
cdr3_aa: CASSTSGGATYNEQFF

cdr3_length: 15
d_call: -
clone_size: -
v_call: TRBV7-8
j_call: TRBJ1-2
cdr3_nt: TGTGCCAGCAGCTTAGGTAGTGGAGGGAACTATGGCTACACCTTC
cdr3_aa: CASSLGSGGNYGYTF

cdr3_length: 16
d_call: -
clone_size: -
v_call: TRBV14
j_call: TRBJ2-2
cdr3_nt: TGTGCCAGCAGCCAAGTCTTCCAGACTAACACCGGGGAGCTGTTTTTT
cdr3_aa: CASSQVFQTNTGELFF

cdr3_length: 13
d_call: -
clone_size: -
v_call: TRBV6-5
j_call: TRBJ1-1
cdr3_nt: TGTGCCAGCAGACTACAGGGAAACACTGAAGCTTTCTTT
cdr3_aa: CASRLQGNTEAFF

cdr3_length: 13
d_call: -
clone_size: -
v_call: TRBV19
j_call: TRBJ1-1
cdr3_nt: TGTGCCAGTAGTAGACCCGGGAACACTGAAGCTTTCTTT
cdr3_aa: CASSRPGNTEAFF

cdr3_length: 13
d_call: -
clone_size: -
v_call: TRBV9
j_call: TRBJ2-7
cdr3_nt: TGTGCCAGCAGCGGGGCCCCATCCTACGAGCAGTACTTC
cdr3_aa: CASSGAPSYEQYF